These 21 T cell receptor beta chains were all obtained from the same sample, sequenced in a study of multiple sclerosis patients with progressive multifocal leukoencephalopathy. The time point here: about a year of natalizumab therapy. TCRdb's table, derived via immunoSEQ multiplex PCR, lists solely in-frame clones and lacks some. The sample has 26,000 or so clones; around 93% are singletons. The source was PBMCs, collected from a patient treated with natalizumab. These receptors originate from a young man with multiple sclerosis.

This rearrangement joins TRBV7-8 to TRBJ2-7; 7 bases are shared with TRBD1. V shed 1 base and J 5 bases; nucleotides not matched to a gene: 8. The germline V gene encodes CDR1 SGHVS and CDR2 FQNEAQ. This CDR3 has 15 residues. DNA of the CDR3: TGTGCCAGCAGCTTAGGACAGGGTCTAGTGGACGAGCAGTACTTC. This encodes CASSLGQGLVDEQYF.

The CDR3, as DNA: TGCAGCGTTGATAGTCTCAGCGGGACCCGCACAGATACGCAGTATTTT. Protein sequence: CSVDSLSGTRTDTQYF. The chain couples TRBV29-1 to TRBJ2-3, with TRBD2 identical over 7 bases. The CDR3 covers 16 residues. CDR1 and CDR2 from the germline V gene are SQVTM and ANQGSEA. Trimming cost V 3 bases and J 1 base; bases outside gene matches: 10.

The chain uses TRBV6-5 and TRBJ1-3; D is undetermined. V lost 0 bases and J lost 3, with 12 bases in between. The germline V gene encodes CDR1 MNHEY and CDR2 SVGAGI. This CDR3 comprises 16 residues. The CDR3 protein is CASSYSRAVSGNTIYF. The DNA for the CDR3 is TGTGCCAGCAGTTACTCGAGAGCAGTTAGTGGAAACACCATATATTTT.

This rearrangement joins TRBV13 to TRBJ2-7; 10 positions agree with TRBD2. From germline, CDR1 is PRHDT and CDR2 FYEKMQ (reference sequence). V shed 2 bases, J shed 7 bases, and the junction held 2 bases outside the gene matches. The CDR3 length is 13 residues. CDR3 bases: TGTGCCAGCAGCTTACTAGCGGGAGAAGAGCAGTACGTC. It is translated as CASSLLAGEEQYV.

V gene TRBV7-3 combines with J gene TRBJ1-5; no definite D call. The ends were cut back, 4 bases at V and 1 base at J, with 5 bases in the middle. The CDR3 is made up of 13 amino acids. The germline V gene has CDR1 SGHTA and CDR2 FQGTGA. CDR3 sequence reads: CASSSESNQPQHF. The CDR3 DNA reads TGTGCCAGCAGCTCGGAAAGCAATCAGCCCCAGCATTTT.

The genes are TRBV18 and TRBJ1-5, with 7 bases lining up with TRBD1. Looked up from germline, CDR1 is KGHSH and CDR2 is LQKENI. This CDR3 spans 14 amino acids. V was pared by 6 bases and J by 7 bases, with 9 bases of the junction left unmatched. In nucleotides, the CDR3 is TGTGCCAGCTCCGTACAGGGGTCGGACCAGCCCCAGCATTTT. The encoded protein is CASSVQGSDQPQHF.

The genes are TRBV4-3 and TRBJ2-3, with a weak D call TRBD2 (7 bases). Germline V lookup: CDR1 LGHNA, CDR2 YSLEER. The V end lost 4 bases, the J end lost 4 bases, and 18 bases lay between the germline ends. This CDR3 has 16 amino acids. The CDR3: CASSRGLAEGADTQYF. The CDR3 coding sequence is TGCGCCAGCAGCCGTGGGCTAGCGGAGGGGGCAGATACGCAGTATTTT.

J is TRBJ2-2 and V is TRBV6-5, with D unresolved. The CDR3 length is 15 residues. Per germline, CDR1 MNHEY and CDR2 SVGAGI. Trimming removed 2 bases at V and 0 bases at J, with 7 bases between. As DNA, the CDR3 is TGTGCCAGCAGTTACGACATCACGAACACCGGGGAGCTGTTTTTT. Amino acid sequence: CASSYDITNTGELFF.

In its sample, this clone was seen once. This rearrangement joins TRBV6-5 to TRBJ2-7; D is possibly TRBD1 or TRBD2 (5 bases each). The CDR3 is made up of 16 amino acids. V lost 2 bases and J 3 bases, leaving 17 bases between the germline ends. Germline V gives CDR1 MNHEY, CDR2 SVGAGI. The CDR3 nucleotides are TGTGCCAGCAGTTACACAGAAGCCGGGACCCACTACGAGCAGTACTTC. Its translation: CASSYTEAGTHYEQYF.

The rearrangement joins TRBV12-5 to TRBJ2-1, with D unclear. CDR3 size: 12 residues. Trimming stripped 3 bases from V and 9 bases from J, with 9 bases between. In germline, CDR1 is LGHNT, CDR2 FRNRAP. CDR3 loop: CASGFKAIEQFF. The DNA of the CDR3 is TGTGCTAGTGGTTTCAAGGCAATTGAGCAGTTCTTC.

The V call is TRBV7-9, the J call TRBJ2-1, with D possibly being TRBD2 (5 bases). Trimming removed 5 bases from V and 6 bases from J, with 14 bases in between. The CDR3 totals 14 residues. CDR1 SEHNR and CDR2 FQNEAQ come from the germline V gene (reference sequence). This CDR3 is CASSTGNPPNEQFF. For the CDR3, the DNA is TGTGCCAGCAGCACCGGGAACCCGCCCAATGAGCAGTTCTTC.

The rearrangement uses TRBV30 and TRBJ2-2, with 7 positions matching TRBD1. This CDR3 region has 13 residues. Germline CDR1 reads GTSNPN; CDR2 reads SVGIG (reference sequence). Trimming at V came to 8 bases and at J to 1 base, leaving 4 bases not matched to a gene. In DNA form, the CDR3 reads TGTGCCGGTAGACAGGGGAACACCGGGGAGCTGTTTTTT. Translation gives CAGRQGNTGELFF.

The chain is built from TRBV4-3 and TRBJ2-3; 11 bases agree with TRBD1. The length of the CDR3 is 15 residues. J was trimmed by 10 bases and V by 2 bases; bases with no gene match: 8. Germline loops: CDR1 LGHNA, CDR2 YSLEER. CDR3 bases: TGCGCCAGCAGCCAATCCGGGACAGGGGGAGTTGCGCAGTATTTT. It specifies CASSQSGTGGVAQYF.

V gene TRBV2 combines with J gene TRBJ1-4; 11 bases line up with TRBD1. The CDR3 sequence is 15 residues long. Germline V gives CDR1 SNHLY, CDR2 FYNNEI. Trimming cost V 6 bases and J 4 bases; bases outside gene matches: 4. The CDR3 nucleotides read TGTGCCAGCAGCCGGACAGGGGGCGATAATGAAAAACTGTTTTTT. This translates into CASSRTGGDNEKLFF.

The chain carries TRBV11-2 and TRBJ2-3; TRBD2 aligns across 10 bases. Germline trimming cut 1 base from V and 1 base from J; bases unmatched to any gene: 8. The CDR3 covers 18 residues. Germline CDR1 and CDR2: SGHAT and FQNNGV. The CDR3 bases are TGTGCCAGCAGCTTAGGAGCGGGAGGGGGGTTCGGCACAGATACGCAGTATTTT. It codes for CASSLGAGGGFGTDTQYF.

This chain uses TRBV19 with TRBJ1-4, with 8 bases fitting TRBD1. The V gene's germline CDR1 is LNHDA and CDR2 SQIVND (reference sequence). The CDR3 sequence is 15 residues long. J was trimmed by 5 bases and V by 1 base; bases with no gene match: 3. In nucleotides, the CDR3 is TGTGCCAGTAGTATAGGGGACAGGATGAATGAAAAACTGTTTTTT. It encodes CASSIGDRMNEKLFF.

V and J are TRBV7-9 and TRBJ1-5; 11 bases are shared with TRBD1. The germline V gene has CDR1 SEHNR and CDR2 FQNEAQ (reference sequence). V shed 5 bases and J 5 bases; nucleotides not matched to a gene: 5. The CDR3 loop spans 15 amino acids. The CDR3 reads CASSEGTGGYQPQHF. DNA of the CDR3: TGTGCCAGCAGCGAGGGGACAGGGGGGTATCAGCCCCAGCATTTT.

The rearrangement joins TRBV15 to TRBJ1-3, with D perhaps TRBD1 (5 bases). CDR3 size: 17 residues. Trimming took off 1 base at V and 4 bases at J, with 17 bases between the two ends. Germline CDR1 reads LNHNV; CDR2 reads YYDKDF (reference sequence). The CDR3 spells CATSRVLAEGAGNTIYF. Written as DNA, the CDR3 is TGTGCCACCAGCAGAGTCCTGGCCGAAGGGGCCGGAAACACCATATATTTT.

The chain uses TRBV10-2 and TRBJ2-3; 7 bases agree with TRBD2. The CDR3 has 16 residues. Germline CDR1 WSHSY, CDR2 SAAADI. Unmatched junction bases numbered 8, after V lost 3 bases and J lost 2 bases. The CDR3 DNA reads as TGCGCCAGCAGTGACTGGCTAGCGGCTATCACAGATACGCAGTATTTT. Translating it yields CASSDWLAAITDTQYF.

This clone occurred once. V is TRBV7-9 and J is TRBJ2-5; the D is unclear. From germline, CDR1 is SEHNR and CDR2 FQNEAQ (reference sequence). V was clipped by 4 bases and J by 5 bases, with 14 bases between them. The length of the CDR3 is 14 residues. The CDR3 sequence is CASSSPPSPETQYF. CDR3 nucleotide sequence: TGTGCCAGCAGCTCCCCCCCATCGCCTGAGACCCAGTACTTC.

The chain has TRBV5-8 and TRBJ1-1; the match to TRBD1 covers 8 bases. This CDR3 spans 14 amino acids. V dropped 2 bases and J dropped 1; count of bases not matched to a gene: 1. Germline V lookup: CDR1 SGHTS, CDR2 YDEGEE. CDR3: CASSFGQGNTEAFF. CDR3 coding DNA: TGTGCCAGCAGCTTTGGACAGGGGAACACTGAAGCTTTCTTT.